These T cell receptor beta chains were read from a single sample in a study of cytomegalovirus exposure and HLA in healthy donors. The assay was immunoSEQ multiplex PCR, and TCRdb's table has in-frame clones only and misses some. Seen here are about 120,000 clones, over 75% observed once, and the top ten hold roughly 6%. Sequencing input: PBMCs. The receptor set was obtained from a woman aged 18-30 years in good health and CMV-seropositive. CDR3s include the opening cysteine and the closing phenylalanine or tryptophan.

>TRBV18
CASSPAGTPLHF
>TRBV5-6
CASSLFQWRSLNTEAFF
>TRBV4-1
CASSGPGTSGGGGQYF
>TRBV7-9
CASSLRQAQNTIYF
>TRBV9
CASSAFTVGYTF
>TRBV5-1
CASKNRTGGIGELFF
>TRBV4-2
CASSQEGLYGYTF
>TRBV4-2
CASSHYPGLGTDEQFF
>TRBV25-1
CASTTSGETQYF
>TRBV27
CASSIRTGGGTEAFF
>TRBV5-1
CASSLTGHGLLGAFF
>TRBV7-9
CASLGWGRTDTQYF
>TRBV2
CASGDRRRSGELFF
>TRBV5-1
CASSSRQANYGYTF
>TRBV5-4
CASSLDRGMNTEAFF
>TRBV28
CASSHRQGTSEKLFF
>TRBV7-9
CASSFTGQGGYTF
>TRBV10-3
CATGQRERFGYEQYF
>TRBV27
CASSSSGSRNEQFF
>TRBV6-5
CASSYGGLETQYF
>TRBV2
CASSLRTESIYGYTF
>TRBV9
CASSIPDTGTEFTGELFF
>TRBV6-6
CASSAAYEQYF
>TRBV7-8
CASSLAGTGMGTDTQYF
>TRBV6-5
CASSVTDRREQFF
>TRBV5-1
CASSSQGSYEQYF
>TRBV6-6
CASGLAGNTDTQYF
>TRBV9
CASSVGGTDTQYF
>TRBV6-5
CASSYPDSSEQFF
>TRBV28
CASSQWTGYGYTF
>TRBV5-4
CASSLTGTGETQYF
>TRBV7-8
CASSLISAGLQDTQYF
>TRBV19
CASSIGMRGRGQFF
>TRBV21-1
CASSPRLAVTGELFF
>TRBV6-1
CASRAGTGASYEQYF
>TRBV25-1
CASSVGRTTETQYF
>TRBV19
CASSSNRQRNTEAFF
>TRBV10-3
CAISDPSSASSYNEQFF
>TRBV7-2
CASKGSGALQETQYF
>TRBV7-9
CASSAGQAGYTF
>TRBV6-1
CASSEREGQEAFF
>TRBV5-8
CASSRGWGSNEQYF
>TRBV5-6
CASSLGGRAGPGYEQYF
>TRBV6-6
CASSRETAYGYTF
>TRBV2
CASSPGINYGYTF
>TRBV7-9
CASSLTGTGDLEQYF
>TRBV4-2
CASSQSDRAGAPNEQFF
>TRBV19
CASSSHRGHSNQPQHF
>TRBV5-5
CASSLWPDNYGYTF
>TRBV19
CASSRGLAGGTGELFF
>TRBV7-9
CASSSGFYNEQFF
>TRBV27
CASSLTGDYEQYF
>TRBV4-1
CASSQGPWGGASSTDTQYF
>TRBV19
CASSIRGETQYF
>TRBV7-2
CASSLGQHSGNTIYF
>TRBV7-9
CASRPPGNTEAFF
>TRBV4-1
CASSQRDGGHSYNEQFF